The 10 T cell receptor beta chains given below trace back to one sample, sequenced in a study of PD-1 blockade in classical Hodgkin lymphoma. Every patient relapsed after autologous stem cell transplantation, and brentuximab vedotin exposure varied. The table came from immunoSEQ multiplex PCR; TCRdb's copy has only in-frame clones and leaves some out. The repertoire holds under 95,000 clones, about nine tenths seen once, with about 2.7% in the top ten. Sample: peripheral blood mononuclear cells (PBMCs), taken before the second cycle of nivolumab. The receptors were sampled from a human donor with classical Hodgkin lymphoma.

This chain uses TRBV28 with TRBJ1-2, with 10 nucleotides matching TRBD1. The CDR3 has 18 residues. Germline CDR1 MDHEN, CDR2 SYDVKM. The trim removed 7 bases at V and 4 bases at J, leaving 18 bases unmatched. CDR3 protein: CASTGVTVRDRGFYGYTF. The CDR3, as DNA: TGTGCCAGCACCGGGGTGACCGTCCGGGACAGGGGATTCTATGGCTACACCTTC.

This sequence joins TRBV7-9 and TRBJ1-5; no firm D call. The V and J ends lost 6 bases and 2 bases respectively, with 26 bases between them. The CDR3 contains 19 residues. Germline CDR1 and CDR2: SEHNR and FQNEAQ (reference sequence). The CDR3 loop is CASRHPPEEPSEGNQPQHF. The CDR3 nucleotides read TGTGCCAGCAGACACCCCCCCGAGGAGCCCTCCGAGGGCAATCAGCCCCAGCATTTT.

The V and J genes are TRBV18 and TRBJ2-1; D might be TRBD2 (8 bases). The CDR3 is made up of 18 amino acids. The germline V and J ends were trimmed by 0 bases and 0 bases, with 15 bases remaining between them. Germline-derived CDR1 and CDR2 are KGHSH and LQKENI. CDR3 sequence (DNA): TGTGCCAGCTCACCACCAGGGGGCGGGAGGAGCTCCTACAATGAGCAGTTCTTC. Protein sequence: CASSPPGGGRSSYNEQFF.

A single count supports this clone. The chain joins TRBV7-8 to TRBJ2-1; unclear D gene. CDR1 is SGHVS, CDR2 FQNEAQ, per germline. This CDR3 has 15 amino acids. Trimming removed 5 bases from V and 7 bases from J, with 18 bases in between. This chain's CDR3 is CASSLLTGAPNEQFF. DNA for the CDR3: TGTGCCAGCAGCCTACTGACCGGAGCTCCGAATGAGCAGTTCTTC.

The CDR3 is CASSVGPGGPLGEQFF. For the CDR3, the DNA is TGTGCCAGCAGCGTAGGCCCGGGAGGGCCGCTGGGTGAGCAGTTCTTC. J is TRBJ2-1 and V is TRBV9, with TRBD2 identical over 8 bases. From germline, CDR1 is SGDLS and CDR2 YYNGEE. Unmatched junction bases numbered 11, after V lost 0 bases and J lost 9 bases. This CDR3 has 16 residues.

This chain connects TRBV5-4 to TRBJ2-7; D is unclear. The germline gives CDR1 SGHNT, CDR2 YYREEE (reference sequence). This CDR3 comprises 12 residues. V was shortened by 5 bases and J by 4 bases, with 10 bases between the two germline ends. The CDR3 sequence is CASSFNHYEQYF. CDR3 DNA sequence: TGTGCCAGCAGTTTCAACCATTACGAGCAGTACTTC.

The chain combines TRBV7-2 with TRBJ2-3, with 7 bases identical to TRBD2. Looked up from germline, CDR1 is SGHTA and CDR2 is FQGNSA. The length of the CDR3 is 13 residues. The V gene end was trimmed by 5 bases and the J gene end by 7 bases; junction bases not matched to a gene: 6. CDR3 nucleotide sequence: TGTGCCAGCAGCCTATTGACTAGCTATACGCAGTATTTT. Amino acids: CASSLLTSYTQYF.

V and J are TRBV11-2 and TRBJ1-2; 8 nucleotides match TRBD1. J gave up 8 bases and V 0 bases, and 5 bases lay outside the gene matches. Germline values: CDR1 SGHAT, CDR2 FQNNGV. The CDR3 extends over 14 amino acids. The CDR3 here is CASSLERTGLGYTF. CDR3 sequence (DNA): TGTGCCAGCAGCTTAGAGAGGACAGGGCTCGGCTACACCTTC. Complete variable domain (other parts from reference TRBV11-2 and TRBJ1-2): EAGVAQSPRYKIIEKRQSVAFWCNPISGHATLYWYQQILGQGPKLLIQFQNNGVVDDSQLPKDRFSAERLKGVDSTLKIQPAKLEDSAVYLCASSLERTGLGYTFGSGTRLTVV.

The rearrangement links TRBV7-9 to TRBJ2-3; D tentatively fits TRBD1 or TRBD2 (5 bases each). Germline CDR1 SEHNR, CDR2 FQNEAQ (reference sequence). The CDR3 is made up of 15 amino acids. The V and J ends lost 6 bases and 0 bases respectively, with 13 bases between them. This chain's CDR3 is CASRREGSSTDTQYF. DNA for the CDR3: TGTGCCAGCAGACGCGAGGGGTCTAGCACAGATACGCAGTATTTT.

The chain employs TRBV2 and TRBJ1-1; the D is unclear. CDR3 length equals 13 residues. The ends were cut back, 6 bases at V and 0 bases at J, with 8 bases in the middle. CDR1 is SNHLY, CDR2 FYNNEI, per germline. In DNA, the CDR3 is TGTGCCAGCAGGGGTTGGATGAACACTGAAGCTTTCTTT. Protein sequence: CASRGWMNTEAFF.